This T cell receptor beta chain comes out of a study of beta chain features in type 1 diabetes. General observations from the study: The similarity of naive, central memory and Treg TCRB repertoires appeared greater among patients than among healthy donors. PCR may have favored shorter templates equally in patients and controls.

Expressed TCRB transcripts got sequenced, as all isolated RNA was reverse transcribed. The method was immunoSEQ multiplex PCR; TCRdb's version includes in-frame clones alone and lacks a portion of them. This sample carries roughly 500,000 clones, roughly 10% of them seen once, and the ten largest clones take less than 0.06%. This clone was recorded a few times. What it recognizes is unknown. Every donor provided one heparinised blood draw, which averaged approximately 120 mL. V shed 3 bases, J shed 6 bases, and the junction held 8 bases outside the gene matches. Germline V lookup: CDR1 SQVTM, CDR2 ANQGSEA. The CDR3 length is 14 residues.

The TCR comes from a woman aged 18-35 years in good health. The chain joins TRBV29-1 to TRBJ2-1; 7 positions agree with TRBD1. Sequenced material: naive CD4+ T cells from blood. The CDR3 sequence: CSVEYRGRGNEQFF. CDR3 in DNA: TGCAGCGTTGAGTACAGGGGTAGGGGCAATGAGCAGTTCTTC.